This TCR beta chain was retrieved from a study of metastatic and nonmetastatic thyroid tumors. General observations from the study: TCR beta diversity was reportedly significantly higher in malignant thyroid tumors than benign nodules, in blood and tumor.

This clone was counted ten times or more. Antigen unknown. Every patient underwent thyroid surgery untreated. Authors' data handling: CDR3 differences across clinicopathological groups were used to build a distant-metastasis classifier for papillary thyroid cancer. TCRdb re-clonotyped the PCR reads through MiXCR. TCRdb's processing, not the authors', yielded these V and J calls. Among tens of thousands of clones listed, under 15% were seen once. Specimen: tumor tissue. This sequence originates from a female donor with papillary thyroid cancer or a benign thyroid nodule (not recorded which). Some clones in this sample may be carry-over from other donors' samples.

CDR3 sequence reads: CASAPGQITDTQYF. The CDR3 nucleotides are TGTGCCAGCGCACCGGGACAGATCACAGATACGCAGTATTTT. The V call is TRBV2, the J call TRBJ2-3, with TRBD1 matching 7 bases. Per germline, CDR1 SNHLY and CDR2 FYNNEI. V shed 8 bases, J shed 2 bases, and the junction held 7 bases outside the gene matches. CDR3 length: 14 amino acids.